This entry features one T cell receptor (beta chain) sequence. TCRdb analysed the 5' RACE reads with MiXCR anew, one entry per CDR3 protein. The profile shows about 66,000 distinct CDR3 sequences, more than 15% of them singletons. This sample was included in a study of early T cells in non-severe SARS-CoV-2 infection. Study information: The chains were unpaired, and the sequenced material was bulk RNA from unsorted whole blood.

With 9 bases removed from V and 2 bases from J, the gap between germline ends came to 14 bases. Germline CDR1 ENHRY, CDR2 SYGVKD. This CDR3 comprises 15 residues. The gene calls are TRBV10-3 and TRBJ2-6; D is perhaps TRBD1 (6 bases). The origin of this receptor is an adult who was a healthcare worker with PCR-confirmed SARS-CoV-2 infection or an uninfected control (not recorded which). Sequencing was performed on whole blood, taken at baseline. The CDR3 sequence is CAISRGGPGANVLTF. CDR3 bases: TGTGCCATAAGCCGTGGGGGCCCTGGGGCCAACGTCCTGACTTTC.